Listed below are T cell receptor beta chains from one sample, sequenced in a study of blood T cells in healthy people across ages. One entry per CDR3 protein results from TCRdb running MiXCR on the 5' RACE reads. This sample has 850,000 to 1,000,000 distinct CDR3 sequences, with roughly 48% found just once. The sample taken for sequencing was blood. Source of these receptors: a man aged 30 to 45 in good health. Both conserved end residues are part of each CDR3. Each record gives: V gene, D gene, J gene, clone size, CDR3 length, CDR3 DNA, CDR3 protein. A D gene is named only where the DNA matches it firmly. Clone size is given for some rows only: seen once, a few or many times, or a class if the clone is expanded.

V gene: TRBV6-5; D gene: .; J gene: TRBJ2-2; clone size: .; CDR3 length: 14; CDR3 DNA: TGTGCCAGCAGTTACTCGATGCTCACCGGGGAGCTGTTTTTT; CDR3 protein: CASSYSMLTGELFF
V gene: TRBV6-5; D gene: .; J gene: TRBJ2-5; clone size: few; CDR3 length: 15; CDR3 DNA: TGTGCCAGCACCGCGGACAGATTGCGACAAGAGACCCAGTACTTC; CDR3 protein: CASTADRLRQETQYF
V gene: TRBV20-1; D gene: .; J gene: TRBJ2-1; clone size: .; CDR3 length: 14; CDR3 DNA: TGCAGTGCTAGAGATGGGCAGGGCTACAATGAGCAGTTCTTC; CDR3 protein: CSARDGQGYNEQFF
V gene: TRBV4-3; D gene: TRBD1; J gene: TRBJ2-7; clone size: .; CDR3 length: 15; CDR3 DNA: TGCGCCAGCAGCCAAGGGACAGGGACCCGATACGAGCAGTACTTC; CDR3 protein: CASSQGTGTRYEQYF
V gene: TRBV7-2; D gene: .; J gene: TRBJ2-5; clone size: .; CDR3 length: 17; CDR3 DNA: TGTGCCAGCAGCTTAGCGTATCGGTCAGGGGATGGGGAGACCCAGTACTTC; CDR3 protein: CASSLAYRSGDGETQYF
V gene: TRBV10-3; D gene: .; J gene: TRBJ1-5; clone size: .; CDR3 length: 14; CDR3 DNA: TGTGCCATCAGTACAGATCTTAACAATCAGCCCCAGCATTTT; CDR3 protein: CAISTDLNNQPQHF
V gene: TRBV20-1; D gene: TRBD2; J gene: TRBJ2-5; clone size: .; CDR3 length: 15; CDR3 DNA: TGCAGTGCTAGTGACTTCGGGGGGGGAAAAGAGACCCAGTACTTC; CDR3 protein: CSASDFGGGKETQYF
V gene: TRBV9; D gene: TRBD2; J gene: TRBJ2-2; clone size: .; CDR3 length: 16; CDR3 DNA: TGTGCCAGCAGCGTTTCGGGGGGGTCCCTGACCGGGGAGCTGTTTTTT; CDR3 protein: CASSVSGGSLTGELFF
V gene: TRBV18; D gene: TRBD1; J gene: TRBJ2-5; clone size: .; CDR3 length: 15; CDR3 DNA: TGTGCCAGCTCAAAAAGGACAGGGGTTCAAGAGACCCAGTACTTC; CDR3 protein: CASSKRTGVQETQYF
V gene: TRBV12-3/TRBV12-4; D gene: TRBD2; J gene: TRBJ2-3; clone size: once; CDR3 length: 18; CDR3 DNA: TGTGCCAGCAGTCCAAAAGTGACTAGCGGGGGGTCCGGGGATACGCAGTATTTT; CDR3 protein: CASSPKVTSGGSGDTQYF
V gene: TRBV25-1; D gene: TRBD1; J gene: TRBJ2-1; clone size: few; CDR3 length: 17; CDR3 DNA: TGTGCCAGCAGTGCTGTGACAGGGCGGGTCTCCTACAATGAGCAGTTCTTC; CDR3 protein: CASSAVTGRVSYNEQFF
V gene: TRBV15; D gene: .; J gene: TRBJ2-5; clone size: few; CDR3 length: 14; CDR3 DNA: TGTGCCACCAGCAGAGATCAAGGTCCGATCTCCCAGTACTTC; CDR3 protein: CATSRDQGPISQYF
V gene: TRBV5-8; D gene: TRBD1; J gene: TRBJ2-3; clone size: .; CDR3 length: 16; CDR3 DNA: TGTGCCAGCAGCTCAGAGACAGGGGTAAGCACAGATACGCAGTATTTT; CDR3 protein: CASSSETGVSTDTQYF
V gene: TRBV12-3/TRBV12-4; D gene: .; J gene: TRBJ2-7; clone size: .; CDR3 length: 14; CDR3 DNA: TGTGCCAGCAGTTTACCCAGGGCCACCTACGAGCAGTACTTC; CDR3 protein: CASSLPRATYEQYF
V gene: TRBV10-3; D gene: TRBD1; J gene: TRBJ2-3; clone size: .; CDR3 length: 15; CDR3 DNA: TGTGCCATCACCAAGAACAGGGGGATCACAGATACGCAGTATTTT; CDR3 protein: CAITKNRGITDTQYF
V gene: TRBV7-9; D gene: .; J gene: TRBJ1-5; clone size: .; CDR3 length: 15; CDR3 DNA: TGTGCCAGCAGCTTTCCAGGTGATAGCAATCAGCCCCAGCATTTT; CDR3 protein: CASSFPGDSNQPQHF
V gene: TRBV4-2; D gene: TRBD2; J gene: TRBJ2-3; clone size: .; CDR3 length: 16; CDR3 DNA: TGTGCCAGCAGCCAAGCCGGGGGGGAATCTGCAGATACGCAGTATTTT; CDR3 protein: CASSQAGGESADTQYF
V gene: TRBV3-1; D gene: TRBD1; J gene: TRBJ1-1; clone size: .; CDR3 length: 13; CDR3 DNA: TGTGCCAGCAGCCGGACCCGGGACAGGGGCACTTTCTTT; CDR3 protein: CASSRTRDRGTFF
V gene: TRBV5-1; D gene: .; J gene: TRBJ1-2; clone size: many; CDR3 length: 13; CDR3 DNA: TGCGCCAGCAGCTCCGCAGGTGACTATGGCTACACCTTC; CDR3 protein: CASSSAGDYGYTF
V gene: TRBV4-2; D gene: .; J gene: TRBJ1-6; clone size: .; CDR3 length: 15; CDR3 DNA: TGTGCCAGCAGCCAAGATCTGGCAGGGAATTCACCCCTCCACTTT; CDR3 protein: CASSQDLAGNSPLHF
V gene: TRBV3-1; D gene: TRBD2; J gene: TRBJ2-5; clone size: once; CDR3 length: 18; CDR3 DNA: TGTGCCAGCAGCCAAGCGGCTAGCGGTGGACCCGGCCGGGGGACCCAGTACTTC; CDR3 protein: CASSQAASGGPGRGTQYF
V gene: TRBV7-8; D gene: TRBD2; J gene: TRBJ2-3; clone size: few; CDR3 length: 16; CDR3 DNA: TGTGCCAGCAAATCCCTCCTAGCGGGGGGTTCAGATACGCAGTATTTT; CDR3 protein: CASKSLLAGGSDTQYF